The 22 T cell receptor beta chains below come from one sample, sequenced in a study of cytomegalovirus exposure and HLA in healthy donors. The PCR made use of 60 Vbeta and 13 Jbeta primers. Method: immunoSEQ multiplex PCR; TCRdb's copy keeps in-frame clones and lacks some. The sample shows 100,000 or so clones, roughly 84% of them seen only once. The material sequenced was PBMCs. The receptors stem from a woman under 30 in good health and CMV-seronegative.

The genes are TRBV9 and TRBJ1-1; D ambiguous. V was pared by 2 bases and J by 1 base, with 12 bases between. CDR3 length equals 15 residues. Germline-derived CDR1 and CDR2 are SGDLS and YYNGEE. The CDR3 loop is CASSVDFRANTEAFF. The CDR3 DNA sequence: TGTGCCAGCAGCGTGGACTTCCGAGCGAACACTGAAGCTTTCTTT. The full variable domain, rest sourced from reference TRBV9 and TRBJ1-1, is DSGVTQTPKHLITATGQRVTLRCSPRSGDLSVYWYQQSLDQGLQFLIQYYNGEERAKGNILERFSAQQFPDLHSELNLSSLELGDSALYFCASSVDFRANTEAFFGQGTRLTVV.

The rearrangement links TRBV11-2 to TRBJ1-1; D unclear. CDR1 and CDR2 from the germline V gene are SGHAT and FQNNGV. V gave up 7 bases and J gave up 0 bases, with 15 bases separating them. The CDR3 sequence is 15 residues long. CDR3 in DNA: TGTGCCAGCATCAAGACCCCGGGAGTGAACACTGAAGCTTTCTTT. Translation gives CASIKTPGVNTEAFF.

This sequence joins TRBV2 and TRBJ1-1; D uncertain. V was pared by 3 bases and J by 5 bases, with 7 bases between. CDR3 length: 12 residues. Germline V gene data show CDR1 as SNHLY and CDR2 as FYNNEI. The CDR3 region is CASSDGGTEAFF. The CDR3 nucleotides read TGTGCCAGCAGTGATGGAGGGACTGAAGCTTTCTTT.

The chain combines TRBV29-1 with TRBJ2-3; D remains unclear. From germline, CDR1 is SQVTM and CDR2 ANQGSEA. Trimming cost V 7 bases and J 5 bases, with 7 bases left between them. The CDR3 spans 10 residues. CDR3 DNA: TGCAGCGCCACGAGAGATACGCAGTATTTT. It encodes CSATRDTQYF.

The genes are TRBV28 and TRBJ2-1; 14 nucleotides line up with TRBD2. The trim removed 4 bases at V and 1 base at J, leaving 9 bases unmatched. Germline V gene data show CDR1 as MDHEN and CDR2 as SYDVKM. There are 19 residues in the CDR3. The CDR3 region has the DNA TGTGCCAGCAGTTCTCTTGGGACTAGCGGGAGAGTATCCTACAATGAGCAGTTCTTC. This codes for CASSSLGTSGRVSYNEQFF.

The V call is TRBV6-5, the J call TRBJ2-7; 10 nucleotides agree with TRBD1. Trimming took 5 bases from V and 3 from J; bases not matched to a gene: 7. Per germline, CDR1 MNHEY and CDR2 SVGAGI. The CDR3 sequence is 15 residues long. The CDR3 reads CASSRQGALNYEQYF. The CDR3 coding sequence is TGTGCCAGCAGTCGACAGGGGGCACTTAACTACGAGCAGTACTTC.

The CDR3 sequence: CASTDLTDGYTF. The CDR3 DNA reads as TGCGCCAGCACGGACCTGACAGATGGCTACACCTTC. The V and J genes are TRBV5-1 and TRBJ1-2; maybe TRBD1 (5 bases). The CDR3 has 12 residues. Trimming pared 6 bases from V and 6 bases from J, leaving 12 bases between. Per germline, CDR1 SGHRS and CDR2 YFSETQ. Using reference TRBV5-1 and TRBJ1-2 for the parts outside the CDR3, the full variable domain is KAGVTQTPRYLIKTRGQQVTLSCSPISGHRSVSWYQQTPGQGLQFLFEYFSETQRNKGNFPGRFSGRQFSNSRSEMNVSTLELGDSALYLCASTDLTDGYTFGSGTRLTVV.

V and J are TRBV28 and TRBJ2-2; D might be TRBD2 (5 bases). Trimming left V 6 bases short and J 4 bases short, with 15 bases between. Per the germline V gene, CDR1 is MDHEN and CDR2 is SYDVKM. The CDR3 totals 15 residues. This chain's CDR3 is CASRKLMRVTGELFF. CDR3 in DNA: TGTGCCAGCAGGAAGTTGATGCGGGTCACCGGGGAGCTGTTTTTT.

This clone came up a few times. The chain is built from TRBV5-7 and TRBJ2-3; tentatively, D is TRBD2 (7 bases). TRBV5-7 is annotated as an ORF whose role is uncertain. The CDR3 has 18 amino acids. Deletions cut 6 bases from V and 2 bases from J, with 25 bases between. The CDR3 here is CASTESSAGARNTDTQYF. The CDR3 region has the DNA TGTGCCAGCACCGAATCTTCGGCGGGGGCGCGCAACACAGATACGCAGTATTTT.

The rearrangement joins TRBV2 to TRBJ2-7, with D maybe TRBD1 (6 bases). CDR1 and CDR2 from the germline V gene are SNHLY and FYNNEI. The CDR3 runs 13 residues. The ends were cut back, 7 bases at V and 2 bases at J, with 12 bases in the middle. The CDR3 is CASKGGHTYEQYF. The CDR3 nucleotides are TGTGCCAGCAAAGGGGGTCACACCTACGAGCAGTACTTC.

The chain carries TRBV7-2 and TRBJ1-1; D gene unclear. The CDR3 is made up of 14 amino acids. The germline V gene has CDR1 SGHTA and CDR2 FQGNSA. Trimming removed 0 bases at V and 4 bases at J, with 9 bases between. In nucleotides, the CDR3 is TGTGCCAGCAGCTTAGCGCGGGGAGGCACTGAAGCTTTCTTT. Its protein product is CASSLARGGTEAFF. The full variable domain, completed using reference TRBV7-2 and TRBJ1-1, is GAGVSQSPSNKVTEKGKDVELRCDPISGHTALYWYRQSLGQGLEFLIYFQGNSAPDKSGLPSDRFSAERTGGSVSTLTIQRTQQEDSAVYLCASSLARGGTEAFFGQGTRLTVV.

This CDR3 is CASSVGERYSYEQYF. The CDR3 nucleotides read TGCGCCAGCAGCGTTGGGGAGCGTTACTCCTACGAGCAGTACTTC. V usage is TRBV5-1 and J usage is TRBJ2-7; D possibly corresponds to TRBD2 (5 bases). Germline V gene lookup returns CDR1 SGHRS and CDR2 YFSETQ. The germline V and J ends were trimmed by 4 bases and 0 bases, with 14 bases remaining between them. The CDR3 contains 15 residues.

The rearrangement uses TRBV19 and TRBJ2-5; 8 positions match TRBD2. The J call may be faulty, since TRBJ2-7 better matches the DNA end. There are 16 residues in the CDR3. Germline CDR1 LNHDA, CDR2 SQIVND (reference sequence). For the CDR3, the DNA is TGTGCCAGTAGTATTAAACCTGGACTAGCAGTCTACGAGCAGTACTTC. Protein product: CASSIKPGLAVYEQYF.

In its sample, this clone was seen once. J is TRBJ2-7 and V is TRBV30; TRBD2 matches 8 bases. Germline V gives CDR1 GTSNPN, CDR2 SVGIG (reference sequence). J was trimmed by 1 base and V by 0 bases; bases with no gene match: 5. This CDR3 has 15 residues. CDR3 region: CAWSVRTSRSYEQYF. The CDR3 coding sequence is TGTGCCTGGAGTGTAAGGACTAGCCGATCCTACGAGCAGTACTTC.

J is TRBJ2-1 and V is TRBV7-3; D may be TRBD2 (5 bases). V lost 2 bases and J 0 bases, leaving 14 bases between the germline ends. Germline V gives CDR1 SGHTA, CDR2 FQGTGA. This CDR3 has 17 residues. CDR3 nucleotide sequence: TGTGCCAGCAGCTTAGGGAAAGCGGAGAGCTCCTACAATGAGCAGTTCTTC. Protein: CASSLGKAESSYNEQFF.

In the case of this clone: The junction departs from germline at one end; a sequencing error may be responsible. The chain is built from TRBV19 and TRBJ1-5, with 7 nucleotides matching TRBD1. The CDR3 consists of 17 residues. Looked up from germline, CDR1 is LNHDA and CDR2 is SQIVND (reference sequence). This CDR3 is CARRSYRGIYSNQPQHF. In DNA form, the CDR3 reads TGTGCCCGTAGAAGTTACAGGGGAATTTATAGCAATCAGCCCCAGCATTTT.

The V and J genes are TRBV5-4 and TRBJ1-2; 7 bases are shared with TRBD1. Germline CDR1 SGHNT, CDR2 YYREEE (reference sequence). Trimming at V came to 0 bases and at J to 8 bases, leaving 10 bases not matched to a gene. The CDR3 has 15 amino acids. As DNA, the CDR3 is TGTGCCAGCAGCTTGGGTAGGGGGCAGGGACGCGGCTACACCTTC. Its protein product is CASSLGRGQGRGYTF.

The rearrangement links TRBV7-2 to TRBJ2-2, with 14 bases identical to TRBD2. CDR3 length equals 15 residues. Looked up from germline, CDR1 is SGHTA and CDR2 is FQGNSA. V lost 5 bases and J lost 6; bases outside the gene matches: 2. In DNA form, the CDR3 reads TGTGCCAGCAGCCCGACTAGCGGGAGGGCCGGGGAGCTGTTTTTT. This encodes CASSPTSGRAGELFF.

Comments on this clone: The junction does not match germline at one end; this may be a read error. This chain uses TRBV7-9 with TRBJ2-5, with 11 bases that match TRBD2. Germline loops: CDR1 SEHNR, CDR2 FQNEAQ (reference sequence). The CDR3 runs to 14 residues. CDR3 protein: CSSSLAGGPGTQYF. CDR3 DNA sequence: TGTTCCAGCAGCCTAGCGGGAGGTCCGGGGACCCAGTACTTC.

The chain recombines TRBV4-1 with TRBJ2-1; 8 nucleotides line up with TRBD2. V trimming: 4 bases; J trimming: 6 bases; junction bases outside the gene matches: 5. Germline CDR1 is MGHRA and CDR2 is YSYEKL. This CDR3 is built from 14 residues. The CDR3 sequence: CASSRREGFNEQFF. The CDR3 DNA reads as TGCGCCAGCAGCCGACGGGAGGGGTTCAATGAGCAGTTCTTC.

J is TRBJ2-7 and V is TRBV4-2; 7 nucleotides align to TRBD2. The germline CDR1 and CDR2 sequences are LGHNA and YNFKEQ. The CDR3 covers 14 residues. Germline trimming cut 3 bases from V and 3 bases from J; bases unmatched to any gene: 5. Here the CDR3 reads CASSQGLAVYEQYF. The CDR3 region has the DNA TGTGCCAGCAGCCAGGGGCTAGCGGTCTACGAGCAGTACTTC.

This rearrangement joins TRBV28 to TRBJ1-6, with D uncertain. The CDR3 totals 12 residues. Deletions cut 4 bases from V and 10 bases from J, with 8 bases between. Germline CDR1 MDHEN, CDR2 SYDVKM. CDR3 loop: CASSSSGSPLHF. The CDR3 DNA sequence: TGTGCCAGCAGTTCTTCAGGATCACCCCTCCACTTT. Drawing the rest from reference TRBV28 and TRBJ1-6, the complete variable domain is DVKVTQSSRYLVKRTGEKVFLECVQDMDHENMFWYRQDPGLGLRLIYFSYDVKMKEKGDIPEGYSVSREKKERFSLILESASTNQTSMYLCASSSSGSPLHFGNGTRLTVT.